A selection of T cell receptor beta chains follows, all from one sample in a study of shared clonotypes between healthy human individuals. Some clones are missing from TCRdb's copy, which holds only in-frame ones; the method was immunoSEQ multiplex PCR. The data hold 450,000 to 500,000 clones, with roughly four fifths observed a single time. The specimen was PBMCs. These TCRs come from a woman aged 40 to 50 in good health. Some clones in this sample may be carry-over from other donors' samples. Each CDR3 is given without its conserved first and last residue. Expanded clones get a size class; other rows say once, few or many, or leave the size out.

TRBV11-2	NA	TRBJ2-7	ASSSNPGHFEQY
TRBV30	once	TRBJ2-4	AWSSGQGKNIQY
TRBV7-9	NA	TRBJ2-2	ASSFPGTSDRRDTGELF
TRBV6-1	NA	TRBJ2-5	ASSSPLGTQY
TRBV28	NA	TRBJ1-2	ASRNLTGGYGYT
TRBV27	few	TRBJ2-5	ASSPHSGAIQETQY
TRBV28	NA	TRBJ2-7	ASSFIPGTFPEQY
TRBV28	NA	TRBJ1-1	ASRLTGKETEAF
TRBV6-1	NA	TRBJ2-3	ASSGYGAGGDTDTQY
TRBV29-1	NA	TRBJ2-3	SVEGGGGRSDTQY
TRBV5-6	NA	TRBJ2-3	ASSKLAGHLSSTDTQY
TRBV9	NA	TRBJ2-1	ASSGTLAGGPF
TRBV5-1	few	TRBJ2-7	ASSLGRTGPEQY
TRBV4-3	few	TRBJ2-7	ASSQTSGRAYHEQY
TRBV5-1	NA	TRBJ1-1	ASSFGGGTEAF
TRBV28	NA	TRBJ2-3	ASSPYYGLAGDPADTQY
TRBV6-1	NA	TRBJ2-7	ASSELGGVTEQY
TRBV5-1	NA	TRBJ2-7	ASTPTVGQGAYEQY